Listed below are T cell receptor beta chains from one sample, sequenced in a study of blood T cell repertoires in COVID-19. Assay: immunoSEQ multiplex PCR; the TCRdb copy retains only in-frame clones and omits some. The table records fewer than 200,000 clones, 80% to 90% of them present only once. Specimen: peripheral blood. The receptors come from a woman aged 45-60 years with acute or convalescent COVID-19. Each CDR3 is given with its conserved first and last residue.

v_gene	CDR3aa
TRBV7-2	CASSLNTPGLNEKLFF
TRBV19	CASTSSVAGGLSGNTIYF
TRBV12-5	CASGPQAGANEQFF
TRBV30	CARSGGSTDTQYF
TRBV19	CASIGRVNSPLHF
TRBV6-5	CASSSGGGDEQFF
TRBV5-6	CASSWDSSYNEQFF
TRBV7-7	CASSYQRRLSGNTIYF
TRBV9	CASSPRTSGGFTDTQYF
TRBV24-1	CATSDSDRLYGYTF
TRBV7-8	CASSLAPQNQPQHF
TRBV9	CASSAGTVQETQYF
TRBV7-9	CASSFFGTGDYGYTF
TRBV12-5	CASGFPDQPQHF
TRBV9	CASSVVAGYGYTF
TRBV6-6	CASSYLENQPQHF
TRBV10-3	CAITVGQGRTEAFF
TRBV7-9	CASSFPGLAKGYTF
TRBV6-5	CATSAGGQETQYF
TRBV9	CASSARGAGALNTGELFF
TRBV30	CAWSSNLSRDRGRKDEQYF
TRBV7-9	CASSLLRTEAFF
TRBV5-6	CASSLIPQGGNTEAFF
TRBV7-3	CASSLVGSTDTQYF
TRBV30	CAWEGLAANEQFF
TRBV25-1	CASRAGLAYYEQYF
TRBV6-5	CASSYSGQGYEQYF
TRBV11-2	CASSRDRRNYGYTF
TRBV11-1	CATTRTGTGELFF
TRBV13	CASSTGTEDQPQHF
TRBV12-3/TRBV12-4	CASSHQGTDTIYF
TRBV5-1	CASSSTTSEGELFF
TRBV18	CASSLRSGTYEQYF
TRBV3-1/TRBV3-2	CASSQVSGLANEQFF
TRBV19	CASSIGGGTGQPQHF
TRBV6-6	CASSYRGGEEPQHF
TRBV19	CASSPNRGGQPQHF
TRBV6-5	CASSLDRGREQYF
TRBV7-5	CVSRGHSGGGALVEQFF
TRBV28	CASSWGGIMNEKLFF
TRBV9	CASSATGGVWSGANVLTF
TRBV19	CASGVGSAGNTIYF
TRBV11-3	CASSLGGHQYNEQFF
TRBV2	CASRTSGGAYNEQFF
TRBV5-1	CASSETTGSPGNTIYF
TRBV15	CATSNSPGLAVYTGELFF